One sample yielded the 28 T cell receptor beta chains listed below, sequenced in a study of T cells in Graves' hyperthyroidism and ophthalmopathy. Using RNA transcripts as the source, TCR beta CDR3 regions were amplified. First-round RT-PCR targeting the TCR CDR3 was performed with the HTBI primer set. A single record per CDR3 protein comes from TCRdb applying MiXCR to the multiplex PCR reads. Among 300,000 to 400,000 distinct CDR3 sequences, around 14% were seen once, and the ten largest hold over 8.5%. The sequencing sample was made of blood. These receptors were collected from a woman between 18 and 30 years old with Graves' hyperthyroidism.

As for this clonotype: A read error is possible here, since a much larger clone lies one base away. This chain joins TRBV7-2 and TRBJ2-7; 10 bases match TRBD2. The J call could be wrong; TRBJ2-1 is a better fit for the DNA end. The length of the CDR3 is 18 residues. Looked up from germline, CDR1 is SGHTA and CDR2 is FQGNSA. The CDR3 reads CASSLVVLAGASSYEQFF. In DNA form, the CDR3 reads TGTGCCAGCAGCTTAGTAGTGCTAGCGGGAGCGTCCTCCTACGAGCAGTTCTTC.

At least ten counts were recorded for this clonotype. The CDR3 nucleotides are TGCGCCAGCAGTGAAGGGGGAACAAGTCAGCCCCAGCATTTT. This sequence encodes CASSEGGTSQPQHF. The J gene is TRBJ1-5, the V gene TRBV10-1; a possible D gene is TRBD1 (6 bases). Germline CDR1 and CDR2: WNHNN and SYGVQD (reference sequence). V lost 3 bases and J 6 bases, leaving 12 bases between the germline ends. The CDR3 covers 14 residues.

This clonotype was picked up a small number of times. This chain connects TRBV4-1 to TRBJ1-1, with 11 bases identical to TRBD1. The germline CDR1 and CDR2 sequences are MGHRA and YSYEKL. V gave up 4 bases and J gave up 1 base; unmatched junction bases: 8. The CDR3 contains 17 residues. This chain's CDR3 is CASSPSGTGGQNTEAFF. The DNA of the CDR3 is TGCGCCAGCAGCCCTAGCGGGACAGGGGGGCAGAACACTGAAGCTTTCTTT.

This clonotype was detected many times. The rearrangement links TRBV15 to TRBJ2-5; D possibly corresponds to TRBD2 (6 bases). In germline, CDR1 is LNHNV, CDR2 YYDKDF (reference sequence). V was pared by 4 bases and J by 4 bases, with 16 bases between. This CDR3 spans 15 amino acids. CDR3 residues: CATSKVRHGGETQYF. Here the CDR3 DNA reads TGTGCCACCAGCAAAGTGCGTCACGGGGGAGAGACCCAGTACTTC.

This clonotype came up many times. The rearrangement uses TRBV24-1 and TRBJ2-1; 8 bases fit TRBD2. The CDR3 contains 14 residues. J was trimmed by 3 bases and V by 6 bases; bases with no gene match: 3. CDR1 is KGHDR and CDR2 is SFDVKD in the germline V gene. CDR3 sequence (DNA): TGTGCCACCAGTACTAGCGGACGCTACAATGAGCAGTTCTTC. Protein product: CATSTSGRYNEQFF.

There are many counts of this clonotype. The chain recombines TRBV12-3 or TRBV12-4 with TRBJ2-1, with 11 bases lining up with TRBD2. Losses at the gene ends were 8 bases for V and 7 bases for J; bases not matched to a gene: 10. This CDR3 comprises 15 residues. CDR3 sequence reads: CASSTTSGAGNEQFF. CDR3 DNA: TGTGCCAGCTCCACGACTAGCGGGGCGGGAAATGAGCAGTTCTTC.

There are many counts of this clonotype. The V call is TRBV6-2 or TRBV6-3, the J call TRBJ2-5, with 7 bases aligning to TRBD1. This CDR3 has 10 residues. J was trimmed by 13 bases and V by 8 bases; bases with no gene match: 7. Germline V gene lookup returns CDR1 MNHEY and CDR2 SVGEGT. The CDR3 bases are TGTGCCAGCGGGGACAGCGGAATGTACTTC. Encoded protein: CASGDSGMYF.

This clonotype was observed many times. The chain couples TRBV28 to TRBJ2-1; possibly TRBD2 for D (8 bases). V was clipped by 5 bases and J by 0 bases, with 17 bases between them. Looked up from germline, CDR1 is MDHEN and CDR2 is SYDVKM. This CDR3 is built from 17 residues. CDR3 nucleotides: TGTGCCAGCAGTACCTCGGGGGGGGACAGCTCCTACAATGAGCAGTTCTTC. It encodes CASSTSGGDSSYNEQFF.

The genes are TRBV20-1 and TRBJ2-7; D remains unclear. This CDR3 contains 13 residues. CDR1 is DFQATT, CDR2 SNEGSKA, per germline (reference sequence). Trimming left V 5 bases short and J 5 bases short, with 16 bases between. CDR3 protein: CSAAYMTGNEQYF. The CDR3 DNA is TGCAGTGCTGCATACATGACTGGGAACGAGCAGTACTTC.

This clonotype was seen a handful of times. The chain uses TRBV16 and TRBJ2-7; D not resolved. CDR3 length: 14 amino acids. V shed 4 bases and J shed 5 bases, with 15 bases lying between them. Germline CDR1 KGHSY, CDR2 FQNENV. The CDR3, as DNA: TGTGCCAGCAGCCCCCCCGGGCAGGCCCACGAGCAGTACTTC. Amino acids: CASSPPGQAHEQYF.

This clonotype was picked up many times. The chain combines TRBV24-1 with TRBJ2-1, with TRBD2 matching 15 bases. The CDR3 totals 18 residues. CDR1 and CDR2 from the germline V gene are KGHDR and SFDVKD. The trim removed 4 bases at V and 6 bases at J, leaving 9 bases unmatched. The CDR3 sequence: CATSDPGLAGGIFNEQFF. The DNA for the CDR3 is TGTGCCACCAGTGACCCGGGACTAGCGGGAGGTATTTTCAATGAGCAGTTCTTC.

This clonotype was picked up many times. The chain joins TRBV11-2 to TRBJ2-5, with a possible D match to TRBD2 (6 bases). V shed 5 bases and J shed 1 base, with 14 bases lying between them. The CDR3 length is 15 residues. The germline CDR1 and CDR2 sequences are SGHAT and FQNNGV. As DNA, the CDR3 is TGTGCCAGCAGCGCAGACCGGGACTTCCAAGAGACCCAGTACTTC. Residues: CASSADRDFQETQYF.

The sample holds many counts of this clonotype. The chain carries TRBV20-1 and TRBJ2-3; no clear D gene. Germline values: CDR1 DFQATT, CDR2 SNEGSKA (reference sequence). This CDR3 spans 13 amino acids. V was pared by 6 bases and J by 1 base, with 11 bases between. CDR3 nucleotides: TGCAGTGCCCCCGTGTCAGGCACAGATACGCAGTATTTT. It is translated as CSAPVSGTDTQYF.

This clonotype appeared a few times. The chain combines TRBV7-9 with TRBJ1-3; D is unresolved. V lost 0 bases to trimming and J lost 0 bases, with 15 bases between them. The CDR3 loop spans 18 amino acids. Per germline, CDR1 SEHNR and CDR2 FQNEAQ (reference sequence). CDR3 bases: TGTGCCAGCAGCTTAGCGCGAAGTGCCTTGAACTCTGGAAACACCATATATTTT. Protein sequence: CASSLARSALNSGNTIYF. Full variable domain (remainder filled in from reference TRBV7-9 and TRBJ1-3): DTGVSQNPRHKITKRGQNVTFRCDPISEHNRLYWYRQTLGQGPEFLTYFQNEAQLEKSRLLSDRFSAERPKGSFSTLEIQRTEQGDSAMYLCASSLARSALNSGNTIYFGEGSWLTVV.

This clonotype was seen ten or more times. The V and J genes are TRBV12-3 or TRBV12-4 and TRBJ1-6; no firm D call. CDR3 length equals 15 residues. V was clipped by 4 bases and J by 5 bases, with 12 bases between them. CDR3: CASSSVRSDNSPLHF. CDR3 DNA sequence: TGTGCCAGCAGTTCTGTGCGGTCGGATAATTCACCCCTCCACTTT.

This clonotype was counted only a few times. The J gene is TRBJ2-5, the V gene TRBV18, with 9 bases that match TRBD2. The CDR3 loop spans 16 amino acids. V was pared by 3 bases and J by 2 bases, with 7 bases of the junction left unmatched. In germline, CDR1 is KGHSH, CDR2 LQKENI. CDR3 bases: TGTGCCAGCTCACCTAGTAGCGGGAGTTGGCAAGAGACCCAGTACTTC. Residues: CASSPSSGSWQETQYF. Filled out from reference TRBV18 and TRBJ2-5, the complete variable domain reads NAGVMQNPRHLVRRRGQEARLRCSPMKGHSHVYWYRQLPEEGLKFMVYLQKENIIDESGMPKERFSAEFPKEGPSILRIQQVVRGDSAAYFCASSPSSGSWQETQYFGPGTRLLVL.

This clonotype was seen repeatedly, ten times or more. This chain joins TRBV7-2 and TRBJ1-4, with TRBD1 matching 9 bases. V shed 5 bases and J 8 bases; nucleotides not matched to a gene: 12. The germline V gene has CDR1 SGHTA and CDR2 FQGNSA. The CDR3 has 16 residues. The CDR3 protein is CASSPTIDRGKEKLFF. The DNA for the CDR3 is TGTGCCAGCAGCCCGACAATCGACAGGGGGAAGGAAAAACTGTTTTTT.

This clonotype has ten or more counts. The chain is built from TRBV6-1 and TRBJ2-3, with D perhaps matching TRBD1 (6 bases). The CDR3 is 14 amino acids. The V gene lost 5 bases and the J gene lost 1 base, with 10 bases spanning the gap. CDR1 is MNHNS and CDR2 is SASEGT in the germline V gene. This CDR3 reads CASSLQGGTDTQYF. The CDR3 region has the DNA TGTGCCAGCAGTTTACAGGGAGGCACAGATACGCAGTATTTT.

This clonotype was seen more than once but under ten times. The chain employs TRBV30 and TRBJ1-5; the D is unclear. V lost 0 bases to trimming and J lost 4 bases, with 10 bases between them. From germline, CDR1 is GTSNPN and CDR2 SVGIG (reference sequence). CDR3 length: 14 amino acids. Here the CDR3 reads CAWSVGWGNQPQHF. In nucleotides, the CDR3 is TGTGCCTGGAGTGTAGGGTGGGGAAATCAGCCCCAGCATTTT.

This clonotype was picked up many times. The chain has TRBV29-1 and TRBJ1-1, with D unresolved. The CDR3 runs to 15 residues. Germline CDR1 SQVTM, CDR2 ANQGSEA. V was trimmed by 0 bases and J by 3 bases, leaving 14 bases between them. The CDR3 coding sequence is TGCAGCGTTGAAGATCTTGGGTTGAGGGACACTGAAGCTTTCTTT. Its protein is CSVEDLGLRDTEAFF.

Only one count was recorded for this clonotype. This chain connects TRBV18 to TRBJ2-7; TRBD1 aligns across 11 bases. Germline-derived CDR1 and CDR2 are KGHSH and LQKENI. CDR3 length: 16 residues. Trimming cost V 3 bases and J 3 bases; bases outside gene matches: 7. This CDR3 is CASSPQDRGHIYEQYF. In nucleotides, the CDR3 is TGTGCCAGCTCACCGCAGGACAGGGGGCATATCTACGAGCAGTACTTC.

This clonotype was seen many times. V and J are TRBV24-1 and TRBJ2-7, with D possibly matching TRBD2 (5 bases). This CDR3 is 14 amino acids long. Between the trimmed V and J ends, which lost 3 bases and 6 bases, there was a span of 14 bases. Germline CDR1 KGHDR, CDR2 SFDVKD. The CDR3 is CATSDPDRGREQYF. The CDR3 DNA sequence: TGTGCCACCAGTGATCCAGACCGAGGGCGCGAGCAGTACTTC.

This clonotype has at least ten counts. The rearrangement uses TRBV12-3 or TRBV12-4 and TRBJ1-1; D ambiguous. This CDR3 is 14 amino acids long. V was trimmed by 3 bases and J by 2 bases, leaving 10 bases between them. CDR3 sequence reads: CASSFREGNTEAFF. The CDR3 nucleotides are TGTGCCAGCAGTTTTAGGGAAGGTAACACTGAAGCTTTCTTT.

This clonotype was counted ten times or more. The J gene is TRBJ2-1, the V gene TRBV12-5, with TRBD2 as a possible D gene (7 bases). CDR1 and CDR2 (germline): LGHNT, FRNRAP. This CDR3 region has 17 residues. The V end was cut by 0 bases, the J end by 6 bases, with 18 bases between. The CDR3 DNA reads as TGTGCTAGTGGTTTGGTAATGGGAGGGGGTACCCCCAATGAGCAGTTCTTC. Translating gives CASGLVMGGGTPNEQFF.

This clonotype was seen more than once but under ten times. V and J are TRBV27 and TRBJ1-1; D is unclear. Looked up from germline, CDR1 is MNHEY and CDR2 is SMNVEV (reference sequence). V gave up 5 bases and J gave up 7 bases, with 11 bases separating them. This CDR3 comprises 12 residues. The CDR3 region is CASSDFGIEAFF. DNA of the CDR3: TGTGCCAGCAGTGATTTCGGGATTGAAGCTTTCTTT.

This clonotype was observed many times. The J gene is TRBJ1-2, the V gene TRBV5-1; D gene uncertain. Per the germline V gene, CDR1 is SGHRS and CDR2 is YFSETQ. The CDR3 length is 15 residues. Trimming took off 2 bases at V and 4 bases at J, with 15 bases between the two ends. CDR3 protein: CASSLGQILSYGYTF. DNA for the CDR3: TGCGCCAGCAGCTTAGGCCAGATCCTGAGCTATGGCTACACCTTC.

This clonotype was detected a few times. The rearrangement uses TRBV20-1 and TRBJ1-1, with D possibly being TRBD1 (6 bases). V lost 3 bases and J 1 base, leaving 9 bases between the germline ends. The CDR3 consists of 13 residues. The germline gives CDR1 DFQATT, CDR2 SNEGSKA (reference sequence). CDR3 sequence (DNA): TGCAGTGCTAGTCAGGGGCCGAACACTGAAGCTTTCTTT. The encoded protein is CSASQGPNTEAFF.

This clonotype was detected many times. This sequence joins TRBV7-9 and TRBJ2-3, with 11 bases aligning to TRBD2. Trimming cost V 4 bases and J 0 bases; bases outside gene matches: 3. CDR3 size: 16 residues. Germline V CDR1 and CDR2: SEHNR, FQNEAQ (reference sequence). CDR3 nucleotide sequence: TGTGCCAGCAGCTCCATAGCGGGGGGGAGCACAGATACGCAGTATTTT. Protein sequence: CASSSIAGGSTDTQYF.